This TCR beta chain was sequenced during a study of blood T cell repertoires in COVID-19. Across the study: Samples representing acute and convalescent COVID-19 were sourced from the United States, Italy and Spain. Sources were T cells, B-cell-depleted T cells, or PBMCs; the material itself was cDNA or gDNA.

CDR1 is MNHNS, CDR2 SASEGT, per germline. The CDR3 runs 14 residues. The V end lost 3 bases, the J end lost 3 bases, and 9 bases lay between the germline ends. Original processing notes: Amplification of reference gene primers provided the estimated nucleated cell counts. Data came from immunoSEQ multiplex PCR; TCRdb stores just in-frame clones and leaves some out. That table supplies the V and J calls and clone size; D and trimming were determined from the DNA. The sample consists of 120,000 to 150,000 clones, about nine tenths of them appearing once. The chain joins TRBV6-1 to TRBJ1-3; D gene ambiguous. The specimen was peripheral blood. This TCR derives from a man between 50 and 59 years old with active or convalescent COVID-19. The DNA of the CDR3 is TGTGCCAGCAGTGACGTTCGGAGTGGAAACACCATATATTTT. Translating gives CASSDVRSGNTIYF.